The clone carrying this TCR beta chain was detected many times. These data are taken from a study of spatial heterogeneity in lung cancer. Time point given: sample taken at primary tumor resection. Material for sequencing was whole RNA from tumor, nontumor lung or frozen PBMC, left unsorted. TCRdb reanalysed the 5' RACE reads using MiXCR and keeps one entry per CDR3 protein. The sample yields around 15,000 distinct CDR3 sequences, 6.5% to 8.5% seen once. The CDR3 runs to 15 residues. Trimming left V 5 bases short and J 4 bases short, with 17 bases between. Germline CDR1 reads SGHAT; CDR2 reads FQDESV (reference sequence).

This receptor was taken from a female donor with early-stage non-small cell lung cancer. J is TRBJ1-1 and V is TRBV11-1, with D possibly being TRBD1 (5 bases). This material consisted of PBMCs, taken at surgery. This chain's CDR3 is CASSPARGFRTEAFF. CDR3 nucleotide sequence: TGTGCCAGCAGCCCCGCGCGGGGGTTTCGCACTGAAGCTTTCTTT. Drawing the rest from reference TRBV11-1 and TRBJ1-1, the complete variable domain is EAEVAQSPRYKITEKSQAVAFWCDPISGHATLYWYRQILGQGPELLVQFQDESVVDDSQLPKDRFSAERLKGVDSTLKIQPAELGDSAMYLCASSPARGFRTEAFFGQGTRLTVV.